Below, 20 T cell receptor beta chains from the same sample are listed, as sequenced in a study of CD8 T cells in ankylosing spondylitis. Findings and caveats of the study: Ankylosing spondylitis blood appeared to carry a characteristic TCR beta motif of 7 or 8 highly homologous variants.

TCRdb re-called the 5' RACE reads through MiXCR, storing one row per CDR3 protein. The sample consists of about 330,000 distinct CDR3 sequences, under 8.5% of them appearing once. What these receptors recognize is not known. The sample taken for sequencing was blood, either unsorted or a sorted T cell fraction (not recorded which). The receptors were sampled from a male donor with ankylosing spondylitis.

This clonotype occurred many times. CDR3: CASSSGLAGVGNEQYF. CDR3 DNA sequence: TGTGCCAGCAGTTCCGGACTAGCGGGAGTAGGCAACGAGCAGTACTTC. The chain has TRBV12-3 or TRBV12-4 and TRBJ2-7; 13 positions match TRBD2. The J segment lost 5 bases and the V segment lost 4 bases, leaving 8 bases of the junction unmatched. This CDR3 is built from 16 residues.

This clonotype was detected ten times or more. The J gene is TRBJ2-3, the V gene TRBV11-3; TRBD1 is a possible D gene (5 bases). The V and J ends lost 4 bases and 0 bases respectively, with 11 bases between them. The CDR3 runs to 15 residues. CDR1 SGHNT and CDR2 YENEEA come from the germline V gene. The CDR3 loop is CASSSHRRSTDTQYF. The CDR3 DNA reads TGTGCCAGCAGCTCACACAGGCGGAGCACAGATACGCAGTATTTT.

This clonotype has only a few counts. The rearrangement joins TRBV3-1 to TRBJ2-2; D ambiguous. Germline lookup yields CDR1 LGHDT and CDR2 YNNKEL (reference sequence). Trimming removed 4 bases at V and 1 base at J, with 10 bases between. The CDR3 is 15 residues long. The CDR3 sequence is CASSPSLKNTGELFF. For the CDR3, the DNA is TGTGCCAGCAGCCCCTCCTTAAAGAACACCGGGGAGCTGTTTTTT.

The V and J genes are TRBV7-3 and TRBJ2-5; D gene uncertain. CDR3 length equals 15 residues. The germline CDR1 and CDR2 sequences are SGHTA and FQGTGA. Trimming took 5 bases from V and 5 from J, leaving 18 bases between them. DNA for the CDR3: TGTGCCAGCAGCCTAAGAATGGACGGTGATGAGACCCAGTACTTC. Translation gives CASSLRMDGDETQYF.

V gene TRBV27 combines with J gene TRBJ1-5; unclear D gene. The V end lost 2 bases, the J end lost 0 bases, and 5 bases lay between the germline ends. The CDR3 is 14 residues long. Per germline, CDR1 MNHEY and CDR2 SMNVEV (reference sequence). CDR3 residues: CASSLKYSNQPQHF. In DNA form, the CDR3 reads TGTGCCAGCAGTTTAAAGTATAGCAATCAGCCCCAGCATTTT.

There are a few counts of this clonotype. This chain uses TRBV5-5 with TRBJ1-2, with D perhaps matching TRBD1 (6 bases). This CDR3 region has 15 residues. V dropped 4 bases and J dropped 0 bases, with 13 bases sitting between them. From germline, CDR1 is SGHKS and CDR2 YYEKEE (reference sequence). DNA for the CDR3: TGTGCCAGCAGCCTCAGGGGCGGACCTAACTATGGCTACACCTTC. It codes for CASSLRGGPNYGYTF.

This clonotype came up many times. The chain joins TRBV27 to TRBJ2-6; D call uncertain. V was trimmed by 5 bases and J by 0 bases, leaving 20 bases between them. Germline V CDR1 and CDR2: MNHEY, SMNVEV (reference sequence). The CDR3 loop spans 19 amino acids. The DNA for the CDR3 is TGTGCCAGCAGTCGCGCCAGATATGACCCGACCTCTGGGGCCAACGTCCTGACTTTC. It is translated as CASSRARYDPTSGANVLTF.

This clonotype was seen a handful of times. V gene TRBV18 combines with J gene TRBJ2-1; 7 positions match TRBD2. The germline gives CDR1 KGHSH, CDR2 LQKENI. V trimming: 3 bases; J trimming: 4 bases; junction bases outside the gene matches: 6. The CDR3 length is 15 residues. The CDR3 is CASSPLADEYNEQFF. The CDR3 DNA reads as TGTGCCAGCTCACCTCTAGCGGACGAATACAATGAGCAGTTCTTC.

V usage is TRBV6-1 and J usage is TRBJ2-3; the D call may be TRBD1 or TRBD2 (5 bases each). Trimming took off 6 bases at V and 10 bases at J, with 17 bases between the two ends. Germline values: CDR1 MNHNS, CDR2 SASEGT. The CDR3 covers 13 residues. As DNA, the CDR3 is TGTGCCAGCAGCGGCAGAGGACTGGGGGCGCAGTATTTT. Translated, it gives CASSGRGLGAQYF.

This chain connects TRBV4-1 to TRBJ2-1, with 11 bases identical to TRBD2. V shed 0 bases and J 7 bases; nucleotides not matched to a gene: 2. Germline V gene data show CDR1 as MGHRA and CDR2 as YSYEKL. This CDR3 spans 15 amino acids. The DNA of the CDR3 is TGCGCCAGCAGCCAAGAAACTAGCGGGAGTAATGAGCAGTTCTTC. Residues: CASSQETSGSNEQFF.

This clonotype came up a few times. The chain uses TRBV29-1 and TRBJ2-7; 12 nucleotides line up with TRBD2. Germline CDR1 reads SQVTM; CDR2 reads ANQGSEA. This CDR3 spans 16 amino acids. V lost 0 bases to trimming and J lost 7 bases; unmatched junction nucleotides: 10. The CDR3 DNA reads as TGCAGCGTTGAAGATTGGGCTAGCGGGAGGGTACTGGAGCAGTACTTC. Translating it yields CSVEDWASGRVLEQYF.

The V gene is TRBV30, the J gene TRBJ2-3; 12 nucleotides align to TRBD2. V trimming: 1 base; J trimming: 1 base; junction bases outside the gene matches: 3. CDR1 and CDR2 (germline): GTSNPN, SVGIG (reference sequence). The CDR3 consists of 16 residues. CDR3 bases: TGTGCCTGGAGTGCTAGACTAGCGGGAGGCACAGATACGCAGTATTTT. It codes for CAWSARLAGGTDTQYF.

There are a few counts of this clonotype. The chain couples TRBV28 to TRBJ2-2, with unresolved D. V was cut by 2 bases and J by 5 bases, with 9 bases left in between. The CDR3 has 14 residues. CDR1 is MDHEN, CDR2 SYDVKM, per germline. The CDR3 DNA reads as TGTGCCAGCAGTTTAGGGTCTGAGACCGGGGAGCTGTTTTTT. It codes for CASSLGSETGELFF.

In its sample, this clonotype was seen a few times. V and J are TRBV11-1 and TRBJ2-2; 11 nucleotides match TRBD2. V gave up 0 bases and J gave up 2 bases; unmatched junction bases: 5. CDR1 and CDR2 from the germline V gene are SGHAT and FQDESV (reference sequence). The CDR3 runs 18 residues. DNA of the CDR3: TGTGCCAGCAGCTTAGCGGGACTAGCGGAGCCTAACACCGGGGAGCTGTTTTTT. As protein: CASSLAGLAEPNTGELFF.

This clonotype has ten or more counts. The chain links TRBV29-1 to TRBJ2-1; D is possibly TRBD2 (6 bases). This CDR3 has 14 amino acids. Germline loops: CDR1 SQVTM, CDR2 ANQGSEA. Deletions cut 4 bases from V and 9 bases from J, with 19 bases between. The CDR3 loop reads CSVAMTAGRSEQFF. The DNA for the CDR3 is TGCAGCGTTGCGATGACCGCTGGGAGGAGTGAGCAGTTCTTC.

The chain has TRBV6-1 and TRBJ2-1; TRBD1 matches at 8 bases. The CDR3 has 12 amino acids. Trimming took 10 bases from V and 6 from J; bases not matched to a gene: 5. Germline V gene sequence: CDR1 MNHNS, CDR2 SASEGT. CDR3 sequence (DNA): TGTGCCACAGGACAGGGCTTCAATGAGCAGTTCTTC. Translating it yields CATGQGFNEQFF.

The table lists this clonotype with a few counts. The gene calls are TRBV2 and TRBJ2-1; the D gene is possibly TRBD2 (6 bases). Trimming stripped 6 bases from V and 6 bases from J, with 15 bases between. Germline lookup yields CDR1 SNHLY and CDR2 FYNNEI. The CDR3 is 14 residues long. CDR3 DNA: TGTGCCAGCAGATGGGACTCCCGAAGCAATGAGCAGTTCTTC. Translating it yields CASRWDSRSNEQFF.

This clonotype has at least ten counts. The V gene is TRBV20-1, the J gene TRBJ1-5; unclear D gene. V was trimmed by 3 bases and J by 0 bases, leaving 9 bases between them. CDR3 length: 14 amino acids. Germline CDR1 is DFQATT and CDR2 is SNEGSKA (reference sequence). CDR3 sequence: CSASEGYSNQPQHF. The CDR3 DNA reads TGCAGTGCTAGCGAGGGTTATAGCAATCAGCCCCAGCATTTT.

The CDR3 protein is CSARRSLLTGSYEQYF. The CDR3 nucleotides read TGCAGTGCTAGACGTTCCCTCCTGACAGGATCCTACGAGCAGTACTTC. The gene calls are TRBV20-1 and TRBJ2-7, with D maybe TRBD1 (6 bases). The germline V gene encodes CDR1 DFQATT and CDR2 SNEGSKA (reference sequence). The CDR3 is 16 residues long. V dropped 2 bases and J dropped 1 base, with 18 bases sitting between them.

There are a few counts of this clonotype. The V gene is TRBV5-1, the J gene TRBJ2-2; unclear D gene. Germline V gives CDR1 SGHRS, CDR2 YFSETQ. The length of the CDR3 is 11 residues. The V and J ends lost 2 bases and 8 bases respectively, with 4 bases between them. The CDR3 DNA is TGCGCCAGCAGCTTACTGGGGGAGCTGTTTTTT. Its protein is CASSLLGELFF. Full variable domain (remainder filled in from reference TRBV5-1 and TRBJ2-2): KAGVTQTPRYLIKTRGQQVTLSCSPISGHRSVSWYQQTPGQGLQFLFEYFSETQRNKGNFPGRFSGRQFSNSRSEMNVSTLELGDSALYLCASSLLGELFFGEGSRLTVL.